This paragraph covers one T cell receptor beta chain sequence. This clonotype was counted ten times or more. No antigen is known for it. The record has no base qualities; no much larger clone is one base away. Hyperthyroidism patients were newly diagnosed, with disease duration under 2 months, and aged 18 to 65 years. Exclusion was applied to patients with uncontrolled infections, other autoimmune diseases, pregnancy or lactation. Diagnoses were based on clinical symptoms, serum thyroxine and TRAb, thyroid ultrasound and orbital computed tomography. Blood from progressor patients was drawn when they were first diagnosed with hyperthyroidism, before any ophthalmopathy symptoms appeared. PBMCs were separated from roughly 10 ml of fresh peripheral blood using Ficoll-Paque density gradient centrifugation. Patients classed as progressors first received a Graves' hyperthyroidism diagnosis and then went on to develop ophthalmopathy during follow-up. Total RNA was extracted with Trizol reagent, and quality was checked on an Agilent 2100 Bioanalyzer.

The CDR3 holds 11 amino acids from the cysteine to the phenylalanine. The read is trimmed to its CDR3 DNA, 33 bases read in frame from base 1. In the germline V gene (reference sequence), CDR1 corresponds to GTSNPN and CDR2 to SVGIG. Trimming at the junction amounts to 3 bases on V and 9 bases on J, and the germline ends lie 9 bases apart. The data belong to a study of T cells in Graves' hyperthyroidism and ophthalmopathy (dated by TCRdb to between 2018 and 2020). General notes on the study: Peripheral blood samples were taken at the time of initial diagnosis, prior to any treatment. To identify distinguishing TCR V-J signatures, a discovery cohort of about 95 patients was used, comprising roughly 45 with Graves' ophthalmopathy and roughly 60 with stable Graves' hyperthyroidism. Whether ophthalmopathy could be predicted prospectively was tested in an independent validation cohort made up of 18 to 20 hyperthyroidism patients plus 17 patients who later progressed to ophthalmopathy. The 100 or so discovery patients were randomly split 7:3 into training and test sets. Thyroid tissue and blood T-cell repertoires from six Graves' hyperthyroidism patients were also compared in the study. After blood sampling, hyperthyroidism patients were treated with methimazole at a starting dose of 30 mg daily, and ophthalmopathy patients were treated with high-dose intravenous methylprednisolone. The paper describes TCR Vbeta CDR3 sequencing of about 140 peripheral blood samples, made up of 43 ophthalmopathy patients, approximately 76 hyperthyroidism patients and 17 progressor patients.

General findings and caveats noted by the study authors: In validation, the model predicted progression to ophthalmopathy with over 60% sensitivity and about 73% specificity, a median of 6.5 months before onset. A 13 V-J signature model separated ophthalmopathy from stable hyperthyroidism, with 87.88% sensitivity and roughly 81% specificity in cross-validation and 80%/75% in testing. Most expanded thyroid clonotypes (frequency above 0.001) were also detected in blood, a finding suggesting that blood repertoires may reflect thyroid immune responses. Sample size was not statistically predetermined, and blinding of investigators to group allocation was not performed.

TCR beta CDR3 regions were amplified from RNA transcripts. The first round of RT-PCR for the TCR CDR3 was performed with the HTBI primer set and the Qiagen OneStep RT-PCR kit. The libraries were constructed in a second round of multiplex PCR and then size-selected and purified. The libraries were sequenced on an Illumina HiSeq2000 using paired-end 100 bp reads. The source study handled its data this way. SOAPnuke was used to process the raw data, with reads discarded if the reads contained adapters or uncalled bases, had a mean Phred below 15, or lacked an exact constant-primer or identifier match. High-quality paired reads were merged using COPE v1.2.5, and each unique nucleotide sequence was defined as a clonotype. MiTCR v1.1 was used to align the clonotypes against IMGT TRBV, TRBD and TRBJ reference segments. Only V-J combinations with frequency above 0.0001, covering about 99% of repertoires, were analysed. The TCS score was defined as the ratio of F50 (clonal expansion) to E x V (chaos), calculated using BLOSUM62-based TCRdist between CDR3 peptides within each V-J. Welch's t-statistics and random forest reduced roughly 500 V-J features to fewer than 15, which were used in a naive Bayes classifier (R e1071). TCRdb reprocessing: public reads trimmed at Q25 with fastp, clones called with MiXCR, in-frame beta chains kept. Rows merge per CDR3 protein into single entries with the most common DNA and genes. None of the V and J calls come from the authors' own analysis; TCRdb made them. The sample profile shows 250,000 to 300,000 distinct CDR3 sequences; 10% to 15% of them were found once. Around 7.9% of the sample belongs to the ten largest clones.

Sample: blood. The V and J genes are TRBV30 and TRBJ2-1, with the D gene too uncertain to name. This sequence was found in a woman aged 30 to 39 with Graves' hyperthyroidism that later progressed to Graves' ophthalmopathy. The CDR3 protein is CAWSGSVEQFF. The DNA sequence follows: TGTGCCTGGAGCGGGTCGGTTGAGCAGTTCTTC. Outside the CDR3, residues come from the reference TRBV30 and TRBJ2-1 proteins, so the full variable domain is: SQTIHQWPATLVQPVGSPLSLECTVEGTSNPNLYWYRQAAGRGLQLLFYSVGIGQISSEVPQNLSASRPQDRQFILSSKKLLLSDSGFYLCAWSGSVEQFFGPGTRLTVL.